The sequence of this TCR beta chain was determined in a study of blood T cell repertoires in COVID-19. Overall study context: Italy, Spain and the United States were the sources of the convalescent and acute COVID-19 samples. Sample material is recorded as cDNA or gDNA derived from T cells, B-cell-depleted T cells, or PBMCs.

The germline V gene encodes CDR1 LGHDT and CDR2 YNNKEL (reference sequence). V lost 3 bases to trimming and J lost 2 bases, with 13 bases between them. The CDR3 consists of 16 residues. Authors' methods: Reference gene primer amplification yielded estimated nucleated cell counts. The protocol was immunoSEQ multiplex PCR, while the TCRdb copy is restricted to in-frame clones and leaves out a portion. V and J calls and clone size come straight from that table; D and trimming were deduced from the DNA. The sample contains about 410,000 clones, 75% to 90% of which appear only once. V usage is TRBV3-1 (or the pseudogene TRBV3-2) and J usage is TRBJ1-4; unclear D gene. The receptor comes from a woman aged 25 to 39 with active or convalescent COVID-19. The specimen sequenced was peripheral blood. CDR3 sequence (DNA): TGTGCCAGCAGCCACCCCGGCGCGGGGACTAATGAAAAACTGTTTTTT. Residues: CASSHPGAGTNEKLFF.